This T cell receptor (beta chain) comes out of a study of blood T cell repertoires in COVID-19. From germline, CDR1 is LGHNA and CDR2 YNFKEQ. There are 17 residues in the CDR3. V lost 3 bases to trimming and J lost 6 bases; unmatched junction nucleotides: 15. The table came from immunoSEQ multiplex PCR; TCRdb's copy has only in-frame clones and leaves some out. The table shows around 300,000 clones, with around 90% occurring only once. The clonotype was recovered from a man younger than 35 with active or convalescent COVID-19. Sequenced sample: peripheral blood. The chain employs TRBV4-2 and TRBJ1-2; 8 bases line up with TRBD1. CDR3 residues: CASSQGLHRGVLDGYTF. The CDR3 DNA reads TGTGCCAGCAGCCAGGGTCTTCACAGGGGGGTTTTAGATGGCTACACCTTC.